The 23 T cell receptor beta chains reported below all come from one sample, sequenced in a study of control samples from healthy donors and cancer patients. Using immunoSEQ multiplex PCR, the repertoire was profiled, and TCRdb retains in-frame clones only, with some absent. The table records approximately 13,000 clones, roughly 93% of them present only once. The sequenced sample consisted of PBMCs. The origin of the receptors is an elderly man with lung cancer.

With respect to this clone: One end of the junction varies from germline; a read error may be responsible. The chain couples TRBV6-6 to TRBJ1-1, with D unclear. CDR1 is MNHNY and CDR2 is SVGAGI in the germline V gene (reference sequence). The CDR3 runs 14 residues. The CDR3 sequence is CACRAIGLNTEAFF. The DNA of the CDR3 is TGCGCTTGTCGGGCAATTGGGTTGAACACTGAAGCTTTCTTT.

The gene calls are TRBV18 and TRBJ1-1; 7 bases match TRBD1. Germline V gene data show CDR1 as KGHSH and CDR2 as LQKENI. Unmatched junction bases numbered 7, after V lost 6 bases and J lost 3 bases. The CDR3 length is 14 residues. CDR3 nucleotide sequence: TGTGCCAGCTCCCGACAGGGCCCGCACACTGAAGCTTTCTTT. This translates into CASSRQGPHTEAFF.

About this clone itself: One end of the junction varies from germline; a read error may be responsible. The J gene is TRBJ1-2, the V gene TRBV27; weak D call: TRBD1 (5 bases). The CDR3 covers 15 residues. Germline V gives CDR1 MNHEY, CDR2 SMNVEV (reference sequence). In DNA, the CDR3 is TGTGCCAGCAGTTTACCTCCCCCCTTGGGACGGGAACTTAGCTTC. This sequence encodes CASSLPPPLGRELSF.

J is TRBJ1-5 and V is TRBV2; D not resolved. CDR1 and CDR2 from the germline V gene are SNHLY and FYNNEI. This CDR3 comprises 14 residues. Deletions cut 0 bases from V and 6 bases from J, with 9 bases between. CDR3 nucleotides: TGTGCCAGCAGTGAAGCGGCGACAATTCAGCCCCAGCATTTT. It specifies CASSEAATIQPQHF.

The CDR3 coding sequence is TGTGCCAGCAGCTTAGAACCCGGGAAGAACTATGGCTACACCTTC. It encodes CASSLEPGKNYGYTF. V usage is TRBV7-9 and J usage is TRBJ1-2; no clear D gene. Looked up from germline, CDR1 is SEHNR and CDR2 is FQNEAQ (reference sequence). The germline V and J ends were trimmed by 1 base and 2 bases, with 11 bases remaining between them. This CDR3 spans 15 amino acids.

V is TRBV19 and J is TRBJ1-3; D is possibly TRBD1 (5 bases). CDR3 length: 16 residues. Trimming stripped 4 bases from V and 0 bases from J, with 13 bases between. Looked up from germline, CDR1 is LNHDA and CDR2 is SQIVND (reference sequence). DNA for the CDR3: TGTGCCAGTAGTACGGGACGGCGGACCTCTGGAAACACCATATATTTT. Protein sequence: CASSTGRRTSGNTIYF.

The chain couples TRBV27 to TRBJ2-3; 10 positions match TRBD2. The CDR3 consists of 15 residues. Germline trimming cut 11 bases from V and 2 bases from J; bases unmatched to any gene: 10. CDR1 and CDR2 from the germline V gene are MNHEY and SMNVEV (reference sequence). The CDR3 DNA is TGTGCCGCCAGAAGCGGGGGGGCAAACACAGATACGCAGTATTTT. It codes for CAARSGGANTDTQYF.

CDR3 DNA sequence: TGTGCCAGCAGCTTAGCCCAGGGGTACTATGGCTACACCTTC. Amino acids: CASSLAQGYYGYTF. This chain joins TRBV7-9 and TRBJ1-2; TRBD1 might be the D (6 bases). V was pared by 0 bases and J by 3 bases, with 8 bases between. The CDR3 sequence is 14 residues long. From germline, CDR1 is SEHNR and CDR2 FQNEAQ (reference sequence).

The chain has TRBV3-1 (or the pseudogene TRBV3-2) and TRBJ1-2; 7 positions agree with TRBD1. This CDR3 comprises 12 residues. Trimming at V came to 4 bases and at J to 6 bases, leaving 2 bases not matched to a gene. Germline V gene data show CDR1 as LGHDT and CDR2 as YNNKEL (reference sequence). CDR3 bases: TGTGCCAGCAGCCTTACAGGGGATGGCTACACCTTC. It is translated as CASSLTGDGYTF.

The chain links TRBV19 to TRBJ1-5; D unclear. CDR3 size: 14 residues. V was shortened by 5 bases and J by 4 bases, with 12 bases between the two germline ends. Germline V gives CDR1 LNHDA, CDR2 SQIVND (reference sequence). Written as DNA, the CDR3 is TGTGCCAGTAGTTACGAGGGTGCAAATCAGCCCCAGCATTTT. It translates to CASSYEGANQPQHF.

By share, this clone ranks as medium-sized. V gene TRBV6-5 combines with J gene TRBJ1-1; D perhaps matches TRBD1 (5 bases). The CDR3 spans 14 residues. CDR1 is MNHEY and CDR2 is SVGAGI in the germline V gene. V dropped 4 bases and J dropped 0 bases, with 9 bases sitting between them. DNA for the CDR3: TGTGCCAGCAGTTGGACACTAATGAACACTGAAGCTTTCTTT. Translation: CASSWTLMNTEAFF.

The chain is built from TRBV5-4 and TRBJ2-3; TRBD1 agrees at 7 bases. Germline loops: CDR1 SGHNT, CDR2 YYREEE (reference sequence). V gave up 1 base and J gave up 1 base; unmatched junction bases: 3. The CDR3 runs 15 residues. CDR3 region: CASSLTGARTDTQYF. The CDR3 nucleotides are TGTGCCAGCAGCTTGACAGGGGCGCGCACAGATACGCAGTATTTT. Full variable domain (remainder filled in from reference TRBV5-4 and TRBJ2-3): ETGVTQSPTHLIKTRGQQVTLRCSSQSGHNTVSWYQQALGQGPQFIFQYYREEENGRGNFPPRFSGLQFPNYSSELNVNALELDDSALYLCASSLTGARTDTQYFGPGTRLTVL.

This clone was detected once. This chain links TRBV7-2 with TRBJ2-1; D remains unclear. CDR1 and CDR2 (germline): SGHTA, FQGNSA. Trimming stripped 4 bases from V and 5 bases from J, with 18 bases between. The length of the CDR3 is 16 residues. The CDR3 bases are TGTGCCAGCAGCTCACAGAGTCCCGGCGCCGACAATGAGCAGTTCTTC. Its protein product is CASSSQSPGADNEQFF.

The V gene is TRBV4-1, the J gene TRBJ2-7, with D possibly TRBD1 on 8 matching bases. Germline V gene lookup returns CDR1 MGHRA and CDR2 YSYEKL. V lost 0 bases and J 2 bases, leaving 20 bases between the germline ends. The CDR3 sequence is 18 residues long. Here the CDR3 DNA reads TGCGCCAGCAGCCAAGAAATCCTTGGACAGGGAGGGGCCTACGAGCAGTACTTC. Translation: CASSQEILGQGGAYEQYF.

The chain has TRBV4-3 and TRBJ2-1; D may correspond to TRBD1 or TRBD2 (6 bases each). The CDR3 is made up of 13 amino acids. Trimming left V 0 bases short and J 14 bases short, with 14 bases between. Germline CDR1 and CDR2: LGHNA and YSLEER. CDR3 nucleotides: TGCGCCAGCAGCCAAGATCAGGGGACTGCCAAGTTCTTC. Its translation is CASSQDQGTAKFF.

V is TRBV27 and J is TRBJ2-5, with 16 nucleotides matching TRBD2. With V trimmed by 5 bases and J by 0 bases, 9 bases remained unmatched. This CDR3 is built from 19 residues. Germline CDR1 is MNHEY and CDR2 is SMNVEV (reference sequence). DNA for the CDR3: TGTGCCAGCAGTCCGGGACTAGCGGGGGGGCCTCGGTACCAAGAGACCCAGTACTTC. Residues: CASSPGLAGGPRYQETQYF.

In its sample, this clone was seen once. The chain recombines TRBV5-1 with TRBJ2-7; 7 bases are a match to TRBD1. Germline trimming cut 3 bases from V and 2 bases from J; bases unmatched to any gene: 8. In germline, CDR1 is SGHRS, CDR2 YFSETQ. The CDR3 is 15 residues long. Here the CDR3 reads CASSSLDRRTYEQYF. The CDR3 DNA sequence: TGCGCCAGCAGCTCTTTGGACAGGCGTACCTACGAGCAGTACTTC.

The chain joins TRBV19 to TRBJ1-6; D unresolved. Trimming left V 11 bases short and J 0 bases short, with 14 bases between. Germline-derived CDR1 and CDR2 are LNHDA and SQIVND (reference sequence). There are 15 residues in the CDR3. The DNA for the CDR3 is TGTGCCGTAAGGGAGGGATTCTCCTATAATTCACCCCTCCACTTT. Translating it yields CAVREGFSYNSPLHF.

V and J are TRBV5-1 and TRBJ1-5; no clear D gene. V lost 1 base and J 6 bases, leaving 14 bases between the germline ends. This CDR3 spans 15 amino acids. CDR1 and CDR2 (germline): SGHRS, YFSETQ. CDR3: CASSLMDFDPQPQHF. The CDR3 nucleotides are TGCGCCAGCAGCTTGATGGACTTCGATCCTCAGCCCCAGCATTTT.

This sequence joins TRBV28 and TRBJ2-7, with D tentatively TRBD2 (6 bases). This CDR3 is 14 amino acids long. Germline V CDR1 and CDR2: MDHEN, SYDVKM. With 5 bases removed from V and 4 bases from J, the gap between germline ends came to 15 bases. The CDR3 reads CASSVPGTGYEQYV. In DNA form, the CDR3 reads TGTGCCAGCAGTGTTCCGGGGACTGGGTACGAGCAGTACGTC.

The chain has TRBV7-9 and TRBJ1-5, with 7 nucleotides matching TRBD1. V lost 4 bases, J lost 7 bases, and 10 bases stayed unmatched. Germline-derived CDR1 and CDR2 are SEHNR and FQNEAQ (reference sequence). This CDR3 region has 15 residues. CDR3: CASSSYGGDRQPQHF. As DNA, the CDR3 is TGTGCCAGCAGCTCCTACGGGGGGGACAGACAGCCCCAGCATTTT.

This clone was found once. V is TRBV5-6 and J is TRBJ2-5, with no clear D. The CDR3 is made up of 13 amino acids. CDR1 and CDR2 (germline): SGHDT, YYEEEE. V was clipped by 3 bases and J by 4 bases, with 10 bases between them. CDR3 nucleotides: TGTGCCAGCAGCTCGGGCCGCGGAGAGACCCAGTACTTC. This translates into CASSSGRGETQYF.

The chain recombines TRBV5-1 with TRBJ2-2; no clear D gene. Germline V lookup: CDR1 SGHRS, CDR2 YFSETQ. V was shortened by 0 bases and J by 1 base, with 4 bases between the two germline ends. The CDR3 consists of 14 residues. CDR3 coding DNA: TGCGCCAGCAGCTTGGCACGGAACACCGGGGAGCTGTTTTTT. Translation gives CASSLARNTGELFF.